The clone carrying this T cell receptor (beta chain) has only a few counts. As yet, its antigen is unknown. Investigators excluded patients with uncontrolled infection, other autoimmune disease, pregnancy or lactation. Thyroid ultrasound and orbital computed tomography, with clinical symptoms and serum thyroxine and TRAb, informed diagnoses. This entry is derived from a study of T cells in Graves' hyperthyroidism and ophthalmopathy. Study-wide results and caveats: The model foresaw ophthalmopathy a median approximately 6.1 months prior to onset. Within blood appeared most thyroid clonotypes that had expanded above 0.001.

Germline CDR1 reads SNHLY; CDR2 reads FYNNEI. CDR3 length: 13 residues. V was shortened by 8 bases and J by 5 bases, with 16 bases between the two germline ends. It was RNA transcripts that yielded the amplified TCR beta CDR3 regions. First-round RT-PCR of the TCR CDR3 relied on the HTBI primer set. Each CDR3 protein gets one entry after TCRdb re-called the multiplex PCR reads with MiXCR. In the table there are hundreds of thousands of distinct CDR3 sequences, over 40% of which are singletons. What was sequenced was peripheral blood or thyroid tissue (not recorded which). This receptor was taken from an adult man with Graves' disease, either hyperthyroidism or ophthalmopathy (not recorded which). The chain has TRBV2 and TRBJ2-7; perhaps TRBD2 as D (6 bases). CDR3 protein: CASGRTGPNEQYF. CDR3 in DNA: TGTGCCAGCGGGAGGACGGGGCCTAACGAGCAGTACTTC.